This T cell receptor (beta chain) was documented in a study of blood T cell repertoires in COVID-19. Background on the study: T cells, B-cell-depleted T cells, or PBMCs provided the cDNA or gDNA that served as material.

Sequencing used immunoSEQ multiplex PCR; TCRdb keeps in-frame clones, though not all of them. The table shows fewer than 250,000 clones, with roughly four fifths occurring only once. V gave up 0 bases and J gave up 0 bases; unmatched junction bases: 6. Germline CDR1 is MNHEY and CDR2 is SVGEGT. The CDR3 has 18 amino acids. Sequenced material: peripheral blood. The rearrangement uses TRBV6-2 or TRBV6-3 and TRBJ1-5, with 9 bases identical to TRBD1. The TCR originated in a middle-aged woman with active or convalescent COVID-19. CDR3 bases: TGTGCCAGCAGTTACTCGCATTTACAGGGGGCTAGCAATCAGCCCCAGCATTTT. The encoded protein is CASSYSHLQGASNQPQHF.